This record covers a single TCR beta chain. Antigen: not known. Its ends do not fully match the called genes, so a read error is possible. The read halts 3 residues ahead of the CDR3 end, with the missing end drawn from the germline J gene. Other DNA sequences in this specimen translate into the identical CDR3. These data come from a study of T cells in women clearing cervical HPV infection. Study-level background: Control women cleared a single incident HPV16 infection within 12 months.

Sequenced by immunoSEQ multiplex PCR; TCRdb stores in-frame clones only, minus some. The repertoire table contains 35,000 to 45,000 clones. This CDR3 region has 14 residues. Germline lookup yields CDR1 SNHLY and CDR2 FYNNEI. Findings of the study overall: Unknown T-cell numbers per sample may underlie the richness differences.

Prevalent HPV16 infections were excluded; only incident single HPV16 infections included. Cervical HPV DNA detected by MY09/MY11 PCR, typed by dot-blot. The sequenced sample was blood buffy coat. The clonotype was recovered from a woman between 18 and 70 years old with a cervical HPV16 infection that either progressed to CIN3+ or cleared (not recorded which). The rearrangement uses TRBV2 and TRBJ1-3, with 9 bases identical to TRBD1. Incomplete CDR3 DNA: TGTGCCAGCAGGGACAGGGGAGCTGGAAACACG. Its protein product is CASRDRGAGNT. The full CDR3 protein reads CASRDRGAGNTIYF.